This TCR beta chain is from a study of vaccination effects on CD4 cells after COVID-19. Study outcomes and limitations: Late post-vaccination, clones induced by infection and those induced by vaccine underwent marked clonal contraction. Common cold coronaviruses were cross-recognized by only 1 of 255 vaccine-induced clones in healthy vaccinees.

Profiled with immunoSEQ multiplex PCR; TCRdb holds only in-frame clones, not every one. This table holds 50,000 or so clones, about four fifths found once. Sequencing followed a ViraFEST assay step that expanded antigen-specific CD4+ T cells with viral peptide pools. The authors isolated CD4+ T cells after around 9 days of culture. Absence of prior SARS-CoV-2 infection characterized the vaccine recipients, who showed negative nucleocapsid antibodies. They grew two million PBMC in each well, adding 7.5 to 10 IU/ml IL-2 and 8.5 to 10 ug/ml peptides. Half-medium changes using IL-2 medium occurred on days 3 and 7. This CDR3 spans 16 amino acids. The germline CDR1 and CDR2 sequences are KGHDR and SFDVKD. Trimming shortened V by 0 bases and J by 3 bases, and 8 bases separated the two germline ends. As concerns this clone: Its antigen is not known.

The rearrangement uses TRBV24-1 and TRBJ2-6; D might be TRBD1 (6 bases). This material consisted of CD4+ T cells from PBMCs cultured with HCoV-OC43 spike peptides, taken before COVID-19 vaccination. Subset noted: HCoV-OC43 spike overlapping peptide pool stimulation. The TCR was taken from a human donor who received a COVID-19 vaccine. The CDR3 DNA is TGTGCCACCAGTGATTTGCGGACAGATGGGGCCAACGTCCTGACTTTC. As protein: CATSDLRTDGANVLTF.